A selection of T cell receptor beta chains follows, all from one sample in a study of T-cell memory formation after mild COVID-19. TCRdb independently ran MiXCR on the 5' RACE reads; one entry per CDR3 protein. The table has 50,000 to 70,000 distinct CDR3 sequences, 9% to 15% seen once; the top ten hold around 25%. The sequenced sample consisted of PBMCs or a T cell subset sorted from them (not recorded which). The receptors shown here come from a man younger than 30 who had mild COVID-19 (a few samples of this study predate the infection). Cell type and time point are not known. CDR3s include the opening cysteine and the closing phenylalanine or tryptophan. Fields, in order: J gene, clone size, V gene, D gene, CDR3 DNA, CDR3 protein. The D gene is left open where the match is weak. Where a row states a size, it is once, few, many or the class of an expanded clone; other rows omit it.

J: TRBJ2-6
size: .
V: TRBV6-1
D: TRBD2
DNA: TGTGCCAGCAGTCCCTGGGGGGGGTCACGCTCTGGGGCCAACGTCCTGACTTTC
CDR3: CASSPWGGSRSGANVLTF

J: TRBJ2-1
size: many
V: TRBV5-1
D: .
DNA: TGCGCCAGCACCATTGGGGGGTCAGGGCTCTACAATGAGCAGTTCTTC
CDR3: CASTIGGSGLYNEQFF

J: TRBJ1-2
size: .
V: TRBV3-1
D: .
DNA: TGTGCCAGCAGCCCCGGGGGCCGCCCCTATGGCTACACCTTC
CDR3: CASSPGGRPYGYTF

J: TRBJ2-4
size: few
V: TRBV7-9
D: .
DNA: TGTGCCAGCAGCTCCGTCCCTTACAGTTTAGCCAAAAACATTCAGTACTTC
CDR3: CASSSVPYSLAKNIQYF

J: TRBJ2-5
size: many
V: TRBV7-6
D: TRBD2
DNA: TGTGCCAGCAGCTCCCGGACTAGCGGACAAGAGACCCAGTACTTC
CDR3: CASSSRTSGQETQYF

J: TRBJ1-6
size: few
V: TRBV25-1
D: TRBD1
DNA: TGTGCCAGCAAACCTACAGGGGTCTATAATTCACCCCTCCACTTT
CDR3: CASKPTGVYNSPLHF

J: TRBJ2-1
size: .
V: TRBV19
D: TRBD2
DNA: TGTGCCAGTAGTAGGGTCCCTAGCGGGGTGCTTAGCTCCTACAATGAGCAGTTCTTC
CDR3: CASSRVPSGVLSSYNEQFF

J: TRBJ1-2
size: .
V: TRBV19
D: .
DNA: TGTGCCAGTAGGCGTTACTATGGCTACACCTTC
CDR3: CASRRYYGYTF

J: TRBJ2-5
size: few
V: TRBV21-1
D: .
DNA: TGTGCCAGCAGCAAAGGAAAAGGGCCCCGGGACAGGTACCAAGAGACCCAGTACTTC
CDR3: CASSKGKGPRDRYQETQYF

J: TRBJ2-7
size: few
V: TRBV7-9
D: TRBD1
DNA: TGTGCCACCACCGGGACAGGCTCCTACGAGCAGTACTTC
CDR3: CATTGTGSYEQYF

J: TRBJ1-1
size: many
V: TRBV5-1
D: TRBD1
DNA: TGCGCCAGCAGCTTTGACTTCCGGGACAGGGAACTTAACACTGAAGCTTTCTTT
CDR3: CASSFDFRDRELNTEAFF

J: TRBJ1-5
size: few
V: TRBV12-3/TRBV12-4
D: .
DNA: TGTGCCAGCAGTTCGGGGCCTCAGCCCCAGCATTTT
CDR3: CASSSGPQPQHF

J: TRBJ2-2
size: many
V: TRBV7-3
D: .
DNA: TGTGCCAGCAGCCAGAAGGGGGGGAACACCGGGGAGCTGTTTTTT
CDR3: CASSQKGGNTGELFF

J: TRBJ2-2
size: many
V: TRBV7-2
D: .
DNA: TGTGCCAGCGGCCCTTCGACCGGGGAGCTGTTTTTT
CDR3: CASGPSTGELFF

J: TRBJ1-5
size: .
V: TRBV20-1
D: .
DNA: TGCAGTGCTAGAGATAGCCAGGGCAGCAATCAGCCCCAGCATTTT
CDR3: CSARDSQGSNQPQHF

J: TRBJ1-2
size: .
V: TRBV7-2
D: .
DNA: TGTGCCAGCAGCTTTTCCAGGGGCGGATATGGCTACACCTTC
CDR3: CASSFSRGGYGYTF

J: TRBJ2-3
size: medium-sized
V: TRBV6-2/TRBV6-3
D: .
DNA: TGTGCCAGCAGTTTGACTAGCACAGATACGCAGTATTTT
CDR3: CASSLTSTDTQYF

J: TRBJ2-5
size: many
V: TRBV9
D: TRBD1
DNA: TGTGCCAGCAGCGCTACAGGGGGCAGGGAGACCCAGTACTTC
CDR3: CASSATGGRETQYF

J: TRBJ1-4
size: many
V: TRBV4-1
D: .
DNA: TGCGCCAGCAGAAATACAGGGAAGTTTGAAAAACTGTTTTTT
CDR3: CASRNTGKFEKLFF

J: TRBJ2-7
size: .
V: TRBV30
D: .
DNA: TGTGCCTGGAGTCCCCTCAGGCGGGGTCGCGAGCAGTACTTC
CDR3: CAWSPLRRGREQYF

J: TRBJ1-1
size: .
V: TRBV29-1
D: .
DNA: TGCAGCGTTGTTAAGATGGCCGAACTAAACACTGAAGCTTTCTTT
CDR3: CSVVKMAELNTEAFF

J: TRBJ2-2
size: .
V: TRBV12-3/TRBV12-4
D: TRBD1
DNA: TGTGCCAGCAGTCGGACAGGGGGTTCCGGGGAGCTGTTTTTT
CDR3: CASSRTGGSGELFF

J: TRBJ2-1
size: many
V: TRBV11-2
D: TRBD1
DNA: TGTGCCAGCAGCCCAGGCCCCGGGACAGGGCTCAATGAGCAGTTCTTC
CDR3: CASSPGPGTGLNEQFF

J: TRBJ2-1
size: many
V: TRBV6-2/TRBV6-3
D: .
DNA: TGTGCCAGCGTTCTCAGCTCCTACAATGAGCAGTTCTTC
CDR3: CASVLSSYNEQFF

J: TRBJ2-3
size: many
V: TRBV20-1
D: TRBD2
DNA: TGCAGTGCTACCGGGACTAGCTTGGATACGCAGTATTTT
CDR3: CSATGTSLDTQYF

J: TRBJ2-3
size: many
V: TRBV25-1
D: .
DNA: TGTGCCAGCATACAGGGCACAGATACGCAGTATTTT
CDR3: CASIQGTDTQYF

J: TRBJ2-5
size: .
V: TRBV29-1
D: .
DNA: TGCAGCGTCGAGCCCCCCCAAGAGACCCAGTACTTC
CDR3: CSVEPPQETQYF

J: TRBJ2-1
size: large
V: TRBV7-2
D: TRBD2
DNA: TGTGCCAGCAGCTTAGGACTAGCGGGGGGCAATGAGCAGTTCTTC
CDR3: CASSLGLAGGNEQFF

J: TRBJ2-1
size: .
V: TRBV3-1
D: TRBD2
DNA: TGTGCCAGCAGCTTACCGCTCGGGGGGAATGAGCAGTTCTTC
CDR3: CASSLPLGGNEQFF

J: TRBJ2-7
size: .
V: TRBV11-2
D: TRBD1
DNA: TGTGCCAGCAGCCTGACAGGGGGATACGAGCAGTACTTC
CDR3: CASSLTGGYEQYF

J: TRBJ2-5
size: many
V: TRBV7-2
D: .
DNA: TGTGCCAGCAGCTTATTGGGGGGAGGCCAAGAGACCCAGTACTTC
CDR3: CASSLLGGGQETQYF

J: TRBJ2-2
size: .
V: TRBV6-1
D: .
DNA: TGTGCCAGCAGTTTCCCGGGGGCAGATTATAACACCGGGGAGCTGTTTTTT
CDR3: CASSFPGADYNTGELFF

J: TRBJ2-2
size: many
V: TRBV7-2
D: TRBD2
DNA: TGTGCCAGCAGCTTAGGGCTAGCGGGGGGGCCGCCCGGGGAGCTGTTTTTT
CDR3: CASSLGLAGGPPGELFF

J: TRBJ1-1
size: few
V: TRBV7-2
D: .
DNA: TGTGCCAGCAGCTTAGCGCTGAACACTGAAGCTTTCTTT
CDR3: CASSLALNTEAFF

J: TRBJ2-3
size: few
V: TRBV12-3/TRBV12-4
D: .
DNA: TGTGCCAGTTTGGGCGGGGTAGGGGATACGCAGTATTTT
CDR3: CASLGGVGDTQYF

J: TRBJ1-1
size: .
V: TRBV12-3/TRBV12-4
D: .
DNA: TGTGCCAGCAACAGTAACCAGGGTGAAGCTTTCTTT
CDR3: CASNSNQGEAFF

J: TRBJ2-6
size: .
V: TRBV7-9
D: .
DNA: TGTGCCAGCAGCAAACAGGGCGGGGGGGCCAACGTCCTGACTTTC
CDR3: CASSKQGGGANVLTF

J: TRBJ1-2
size: .
V: TRBV14
D: TRBD1
DNA: TGTGCCAGCAGCCGCCTGGGGGACAGGGGCTCTTCCTATGGCTACACCTTC
CDR3: CASSRLGDRGSSYGYTF

J: TRBJ2-1
size: many
V: TRBV7-9
D: .
DNA: TGTGCCAGCAGCTTAGGGTACAATGAGCAGTTCTTC
CDR3: CASSLGYNEQFF

J: TRBJ1-2
size: once
V: TRBV9
D: .
DNA: TGTGCCAGCAGCCCCCTGGGTCGAAACTATGGCTACACCTTC
CDR3: CASSPLGRNYGYTF

J: TRBJ1-1
size: .
V: TRBV6-5
D: TRBD1
DNA: TGTGCCAGCAGTAGGGACAGCTGGGCTGAAGCTTTCTTT
CDR3: CASSRDSWAEAFF

J: TRBJ1-3
size: .
V: TRBV7-2
D: .
DNA: TGTGCCAGCAGCAGACCGGGAAGATCTGGAAACACCATATATTTT
CDR3: CASSRPGRSGNTIYF

J: TRBJ2-1
size: many
V: TRBV5-1
D: .
DNA: TGCGCCAGCAGCTCAGATACCGGGGTGATCAATGAGCAGTTCTTC
CDR3: CASSSDTGVINEQFF